This TCR beta chain was captured in a study of cytomegalovirus exposure and HLA in healthy donors. While the first cohort had about 610 subjects, the donors belonged to the separate validation cohort of about 120 subjects. Study findings and constraints: While the bulk of TCR sequences proved rare, some public TCRs turned up in many donors. The classifier, whose performance was assessed in both the original and validation cohorts, reportedly diagnosed cytomegalovirus status with high specificity and sensitivity.

Some clones are missing from TCRdb's copy, which holds only in-frame ones; the method was immunoSEQ multiplex PCR. The repertoire consists of about 100,000 clones, with approximately 94% occurring once and the leading ten covering about 0.7%. For this clone: What it binds is unknown.

The CDR3 runs 13 residues. Trimming pared 0 bases from V and 2 bases from J, leaving 4 bases between. Germline V lookup: CDR1 MNHEY, CDR2 SVGAGI. The receptor's source is a woman between 18 and 30 years old in good health and CMV-seronegative. The chain carries TRBV6-5 and TRBJ1-2, with D hard to call. Sequencing used PBMCs. This chain's CDR3 is CASSYSENYGYTF. The CDR3 nucleotides are TGTGCCAGCAGTTACTCAGAGAACTATGGCTACACCTTC.